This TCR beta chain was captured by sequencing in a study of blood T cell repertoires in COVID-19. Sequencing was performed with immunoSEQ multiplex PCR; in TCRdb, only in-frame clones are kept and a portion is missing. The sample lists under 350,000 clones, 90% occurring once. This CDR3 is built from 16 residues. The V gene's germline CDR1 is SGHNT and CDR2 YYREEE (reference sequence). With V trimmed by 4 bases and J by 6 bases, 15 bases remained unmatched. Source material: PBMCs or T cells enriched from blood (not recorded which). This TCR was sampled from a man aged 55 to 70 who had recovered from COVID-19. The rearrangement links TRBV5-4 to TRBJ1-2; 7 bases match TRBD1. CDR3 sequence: CASSGWRAGGIDGYTF. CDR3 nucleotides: TGTGCCAGCAGCGGATGGCGGGCAGGGGGTATCGATGGCTACACCTTC.